The present TCR beta chain was sequenced within a study of T cells after posttransplantation cyclophosphamide. Study-level findings and limits: Recipient CMV seropositivity and CMV reactivation strongly tracked TRB clonality. Donor CD8+ memory clones often dominated recipient blood repertoires at later times. Skin or GI-infiltrating T cells shared few TRB sequences with blood.

The CDR3 extends over 15 amino acids. In germline, CDR1 is GTSNPN, CDR2 SVGIG (reference sequence). Trimming took off 2 bases at V and 0 bases at J, with 11 bases between the two ends. A marrow graft followed busulfan-fludarabine conditioning, with cyclophosphamide on days +3 and +4. A word on this clone: Its antigen is unknown.

This table comes from immunoSEQ multiplex PCR, and its TCRdb copy is limited to in-frame clones, with some not included. Seen here are about 43,000 clones, about nine tenths observed once, and the top ten hold under 2.5%. The receptor's source is a male patient in his sixties who received an allogeneic stem cell transplant from a related donor and was CMV-positive. Some of these T cells may belong to the graft donor. The chain couples TRBV30 to TRBJ1-5, with D possibly TRBD1 on 6 matching bases. The sample consisted of PBMCs, taken about 64 days after allogeneic stem cell transplant with posttransplant cyclophosphamide. The CDR3 protein is CAWSRNRDSNQPQHF. For the CDR3, the DNA is TGTGCCTGGAGTCGAAACAGGGATAGCAATCAGCCCCAGCATTTT.